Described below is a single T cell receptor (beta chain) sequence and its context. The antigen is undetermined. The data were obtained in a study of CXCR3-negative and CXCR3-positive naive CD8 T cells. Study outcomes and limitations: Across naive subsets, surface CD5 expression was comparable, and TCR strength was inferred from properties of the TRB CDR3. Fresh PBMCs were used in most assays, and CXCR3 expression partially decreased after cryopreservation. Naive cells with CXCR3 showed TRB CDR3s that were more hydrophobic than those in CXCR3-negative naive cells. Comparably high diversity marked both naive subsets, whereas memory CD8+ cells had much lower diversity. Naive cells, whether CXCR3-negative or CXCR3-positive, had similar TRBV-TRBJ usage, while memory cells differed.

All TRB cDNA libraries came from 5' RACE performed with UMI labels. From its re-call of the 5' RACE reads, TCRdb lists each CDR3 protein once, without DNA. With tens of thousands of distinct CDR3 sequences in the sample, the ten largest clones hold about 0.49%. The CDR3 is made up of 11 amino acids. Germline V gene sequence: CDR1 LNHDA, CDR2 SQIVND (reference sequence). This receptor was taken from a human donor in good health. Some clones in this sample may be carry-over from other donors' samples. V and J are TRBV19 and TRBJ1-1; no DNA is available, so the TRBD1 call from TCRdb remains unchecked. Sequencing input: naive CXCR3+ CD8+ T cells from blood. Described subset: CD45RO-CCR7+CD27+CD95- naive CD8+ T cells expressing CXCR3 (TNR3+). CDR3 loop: CASSGATEAFF.